Below are 22 T cell receptor beta chains sequenced from a single sample in a study of T cells in Graves' hyperthyroidism and ophthalmopathy. It was RNA transcripts that yielded the amplified TCR beta CDR3 regions. An initial round of RT-PCR targeting the TCR CDR3 relied on the HTBI primer set. TCRdb redid the calling of the multiplex PCR reads with MiXCR, one entry per CDR3 protein. Of 250,000 or so distinct CDR3 sequences detected, roughly 15% appear once; the ten largest clones hold under 35%. Sequenced: blood. Every receptor here comes from a woman between 45 and 60 years old with Graves' hyperthyroidism that later progressed to Graves' ophthalmopathy.

This chain links TRBV30 with TRBJ2-7; no clear D. CDR1 and CDR2 from the germline V gene are GTSNPN and SVGIG (reference sequence). This CDR3 is built from 14 residues. V lost 0 bases and J 2 bases, leaving 11 bases between the germline ends. The CDR3 DNA reads as TGTGCCTGGAGTGTGTCAGCTTCACCCTACGAGCAGTACTTC. This sequence encodes CAWSVSASPYEQYF.

This clonotype has a count of ten or more. The V gene is TRBV3-1, the J gene TRBJ2-5; no clear D. The CDR3 loop spans 14 amino acids. Trimming cost V 6 bases and J 2 bases, with 13 bases left between them. Germline lookup yields CDR1 LGHDT and CDR2 YNNKEL (reference sequence). The CDR3 reads CASSRNSIQETQYF. CDR3 DNA sequence: TGTGCCAGCAGTCGTAACAGTATACAAGAGACCCAGTACTTC.

The chain carries TRBV7-9 and TRBJ2-5; 12 bases fit TRBD2. The CDR3 covers 18 residues. V lost 1 base to trimming and J lost 5 bases; unmatched junction nucleotides: 11. Looked up from germline, CDR1 is SEHNR and CDR2 is FQNEAQ (reference sequence). This CDR3 reads CASSLVRLAGELLETQYF. The CDR3, as DNA: TGTGCCAGCAGCTTAGTTAGACTAGCGGGAGAACTATTGGAGACCCAGTACTTC.

A word on this clonotype: This could be a read error, since a much larger clone is one nucleotide away. The CDR3 loop is CASSRGRISWNQPQHF. CDR3 DNA sequence: TGTGCCAGCAGTCGGGGCAGAATTTCTTGGAATCAGCCCCAGCATTTT. The chain joins TRBV6-2 or TRBV6-3 to TRBJ1-5; perhaps TRBD1 as D (5 bases). The CDR3 has 16 amino acids. Germline loops: CDR1 MNHEY, CDR2 SVGEGT. V was trimmed by 5 bases and J by 4 bases, leaving 18 bases between them.

The chain has TRBV7-8 and TRBJ2-7; 13 bases fit TRBD2. CDR1 SGHVS and CDR2 FQNEAQ come from the germline V gene. V lost 5 bases to trimming and J lost 2 bases; unmatched junction nucleotides: 15. The CDR3 runs to 19 residues. This chain's CDR3 is CASSRFSSPGLAGTYEQYF. CDR3 sequence (DNA): TGTGCCAGCAGCCGATTCTCGTCGCCGGGACTAGCGGGGACCTACGAGCAGTACTTC.

This clonotype showed up many times. The chain links TRBV18 to TRBJ1-6, with unresolved D. This CDR3 comprises 15 residues. The germline V and J ends were trimmed by 4 bases and 0 bases, with 7 bases remaining between them. Germline V gene data show CDR1 as KGHSH and CDR2 as LQKENI. DNA for the CDR3: TGTGCCAGCTCACAAACGAGCTCCTATAATTCACCCCTCCACTTT. This gives the protein CASSQTSSYNSPLHF.

V and J are TRBV11-2 and TRBJ2-3; D remains ambiguous. CDR3 length: 17 residues. Germline loops: CDR1 SGHAT, CDR2 FQNNGV. V was pared by 5 bases and J by 4 bases, with 22 bases between. The DNA for the CDR3 is TGTGCCAGCAGCCTAAAAGGTCTAGGCCTGACGGCAGATACGCAGTATTTT. Encoded protein: CASSLKGLGLTADTQYF.

The table lists this clonotype with many counts. For the CDR3, the DNA is TGTGCCAGCAGCTTAAGGGGGCTAGGGAGCGGAGCCCCCCACACGAATGAGCAGTTCTTC. Its translation: CASSLRGLGSGAPHTNEQFF. The chain combines TRBV7-3 with TRBJ2-1, with TRBD1 as a possible D gene (6 bases). The V end was cut by 1 base, the J end by 7 bases, with 29 bases between. The CDR3 has 20 amino acids. Per germline, CDR1 SGHTA and CDR2 FQGTGA.

The rearrangement links TRBV15 to TRBJ1-5; TRBD1 matches at 11 bases. This CDR3 is built from 19 residues. Germline V gene sequence: CDR1 LNHNV, CDR2 YYDKDF (reference sequence). Germline trimming cut 5 bases from V and 0 bases from J; bases unmatched to any gene: 12. The CDR3 reads CATSGTRDRGWYSNQPQHF. DNA for the CDR3: TGTGCCACCAGCGGAACCCGGGACAGGGGGTGGTATAGCAATCAGCCCCAGCATTTT.

As for this clonotype: A much larger clone is a single base away; this may be a read error. V usage is TRBV7-9 and J usage is TRBJ1-2; D gene unclear. Trimming pared 6 bases from V and 4 bases from J, leaving 9 bases between. From germline, CDR1 is SEHNR and CDR2 FQNEAQ (reference sequence). CDR3 length: 12 amino acids. The chain's CDR3 is CASSLNSYGYTF. The CDR3 nucleotides read TGTGCCAGCAGTTTAAATAGCTATGGCTACACCTTC.

This clonotype was found many times. The V gene is TRBV28, the J gene TRBJ1-4, with D tentatively TRBD1 (5 bases). V was trimmed by 7 bases and J by 4 bases, leaving 16 bases between them. CDR1 is MDHEN, CDR2 SYDVKM, per germline. This CDR3 has 15 residues. Here the CDR3 DNA reads TGTGCCAGCAAGCAGTCGGGACTGAATAATGAAAAACTGTTTTTT. Protein sequence: CASKQSGLNNEKLFF.

Only a few counts were recorded for this clonotype. This rearrangement joins TRBV20-1 to TRBJ1-6; D may be TRBD1 (5 bases). The germline gives CDR1 DFQATT, CDR2 SNEGSKA (reference sequence). The CDR3 has 18 amino acids. Between the trimmed V and J ends, which lost 0 bases and 10 bases, there was a span of 25 bases. The CDR3 sequence: CSARDLRGVTTSVSPLHF. For the CDR3, the DNA is TGCAGTGCTAGAGATCTCAGAGGGGTAACCACTAGCGTCTCACCCCTCCACTTT.

This clonotype was seen at least ten times. The chain joins TRBV6-1 to TRBJ1-2; TRBD1 aligns across 8 bases. Trimming took 5 bases from V and 4 from J; bases not matched to a gene: 6. This CDR3 has 14 amino acids. Germline V gene data show CDR1 as MNHNS and CDR2 as SASEGT. The CDR3 loop is CASSYQQGVYGYTF. The CDR3 nucleotides are TGTGCCAGCAGTTATCAACAGGGGGTCTATGGCTACACCTTC.

This clonotype was observed a handful of times. CDR3 protein: CASSLKTEAFF. In DNA, the CDR3 is TGTGCCAGCAGCCTCAAAACTGAAGCTTTCTTT. The chain carries TRBV5-8 and TRBJ1-1; D gene unclear. The germline V gene has CDR1 SGHTS and CDR2 YDEGEE. The CDR3 loop spans 11 amino acids. Trimming removed 4 bases at V and 5 bases at J, with 6 bases between.

This clonotype was observed at least ten times. The DNA for the CDR3 is TGTGCCAGCAGCTCGCCGGGAGAATGGGATACGCAGTATTTT. As protein: CASSSPGEWDTQYF. This sequence joins TRBV7-8 and TRBJ2-3; D possibly corresponds to TRBD2 (6 bases). This CDR3 has 14 amino acids. The germline CDR1 and CDR2 sequences are SGHVS and FQNEAQ. V dropped 4 bases and J dropped 6 bases, with 14 bases sitting between them.

In this sample, this clonotype turned up many times. The V call is TRBV5-1, the J call TRBJ2-7; D not resolved. Per the germline V gene, CDR1 is SGHRS and CDR2 is YFSETQ. The CDR3 is 14 amino acids. Trimming shortened V by 0 bases and J by 3 bases, and 10 bases separated the two germline ends. This chain's CDR3 is CASSLALGFYEQYF. CDR3 sequence (DNA): TGCGCCAGCAGCTTGGCCTTAGGGTTCTACGAGCAGTACTTC.

In this sample, this clonotype turned up many times. The CDR3 loop is CASSFSQGDTEAFF. The CDR3 DNA sequence: TGTGCCAGCAGCTTTAGCCAGGGTGACACTGAAGCTTTCTTT. The rearrangement uses TRBV7-9 and TRBJ1-1; D might be TRBD1 (5 bases). V gave up 3 bases and J gave up 3 bases, with 11 bases separating them. CDR3 length equals 14 residues. Germline values: CDR1 SEHNR, CDR2 FQNEAQ (reference sequence).

In its sample, this clonotype was seen many times. The chain links TRBV12-3 or TRBV12-4 to TRBJ2-3; 8 nucleotides align to TRBD2. The CDR3 spans 14 residues. V dropped 3 bases and J dropped 4; count of bases not matched to a gene: 3. The CDR3 sequence is CASSLNSGADTQYF. CDR3 coding DNA: TGTGCCAGCAGTTTGAATAGCGGGGCAGATACGCAGTATTTT.

There are a few counts of this clonotype. This chain links TRBV7-9 with TRBJ2-3; D is uncertain. V was cut by 7 bases and J by 5 bases, with 7 bases left in between. Germline V gives CDR1 SEHNR, CDR2 FQNEAQ (reference sequence). This CDR3 is 11 amino acids long. The CDR3 loop reads CASIGRDTQYF. The CDR3 nucleotides read TGTGCCAGCATAGGGCGAGATACGCAGTATTTT.

This clonotype was seen ten or more times. The chain recombines TRBV7-9 with TRBJ2-1; 8 bases map to TRBD1. The trim removed 1 base at V and 3 bases at J, leaving 8 bases unmatched. The germline V gene encodes CDR1 SEHNR and CDR2 FQNEAQ (reference sequence). The CDR3 totals 17 residues. CDR3 amino acids: CASSLGRGQGVYNEQFF. CDR3 in DNA: TGTGCCAGCAGCTTAGGTCGAGGACAGGGTGTCTACAATGAGCAGTTCTTC.

This clonotype was observed many times. This chain connects TRBV27 to TRBJ2-1, with a tentative D call TRBD2 (5 bases). V was pared by 7 bases and J by 0 bases, with 13 bases between. The CDR3 loop spans 15 amino acids. Germline V gene lookup returns CDR1 MNHEY and CDR2 SMNVEV (reference sequence). CDR3 coding DNA: TGTGCCAGCACTTCTAGCAGTAGCTCCTACAATGAGCAGTTCTTC. Translating it yields CASTSSSSSYNEQFF.

The V gene is TRBV19, the J gene TRBJ2-7; perhaps TRBD2 as D (5 bases). Germline CDR1 LNHDA, CDR2 SQIVND (reference sequence). The CDR3 is 15 residues long. Trimming removed 4 bases at V and 1 base at J, with 14 bases between. In nucleotides, the CDR3 is TGTGCCAGTAGTAATCTAAATCGGGGATCCTACGAGCAGTACTTC. Protein sequence: CASSNLNRGSYEQYF.